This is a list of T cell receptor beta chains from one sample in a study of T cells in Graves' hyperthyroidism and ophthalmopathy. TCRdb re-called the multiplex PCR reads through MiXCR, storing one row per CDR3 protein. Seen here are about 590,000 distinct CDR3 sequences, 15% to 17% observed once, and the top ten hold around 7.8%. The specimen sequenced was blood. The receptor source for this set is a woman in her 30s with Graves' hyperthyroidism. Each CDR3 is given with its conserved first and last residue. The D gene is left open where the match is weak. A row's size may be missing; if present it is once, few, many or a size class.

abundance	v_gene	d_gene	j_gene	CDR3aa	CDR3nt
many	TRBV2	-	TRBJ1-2	CASSEETGNYGYTF	TGTGCCAGCAGTGAGGAAACAGGGAACTATGGCTACACCTTC
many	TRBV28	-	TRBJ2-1	CASTETNANYNEQFF	TGTGCCAGCACCGAGACAAATGCAAACTACAATGAGCAGTTCTTC
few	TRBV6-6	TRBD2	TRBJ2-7	CASSYLAGGQTWDYEQYF	TGTGCCAGCAGTTACCTAGCGGGAGGACAAACCTGGGACTACGAGCAGTACTTC
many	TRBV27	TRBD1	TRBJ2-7	CASSFIAGQGALYEQYF	TGTGCCAGCAGTTTTATCGCGGGACAGGGGGCGCTTTACGAGCAGTACTTC
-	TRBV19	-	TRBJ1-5	CATRSRSNQPQHF	TGTGCCACCCGTAGCCGGAGCAATCAGCCCCAGCATTTT
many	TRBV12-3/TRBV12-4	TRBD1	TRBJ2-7	CASRPGQGIAYEQYF	TGTGCCAGCAGACCGGGACAGGGGATCGCCTACGAGCAGTACTTC
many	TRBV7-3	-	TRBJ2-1	CASSLARTSYNEQFF	TGTGCCAGCAGCTTAGCCAGGACTTCCTACAATGAGCAGTTCTTC
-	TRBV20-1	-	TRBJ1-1	CSARIPAGEAFF	TGCAGTGCTAGAATCCCGGCCGGGGAGGCTTTCTTT
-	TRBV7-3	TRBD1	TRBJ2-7	CASRFSGGAYEQYF	TGTGCCAGCAGGTTCTCAGGGGGCGCCTACGAGCAGTACTTC
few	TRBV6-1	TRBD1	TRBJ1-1	CASSSDRVRAFF	TGTGCCAGCAGTTCTGACAGGGTTCGGGCTTTCTTT
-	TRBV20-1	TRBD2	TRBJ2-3	CSSAGGDTQYF	TGCAGTTCTGCGGGGGGAGATACGCAGTATTTT
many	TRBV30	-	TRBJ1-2	CAARGAGGYTF	TGTGCCGCGCGGGGGGCTGGGGGCTACACCTTC
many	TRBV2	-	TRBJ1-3	CASSVKGSVINTIYF	TGTGCCAGCAGTGTCAAAGGGAGCGTGATAAACACCATATATTTT
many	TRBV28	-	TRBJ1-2	CASTVPPASNYGYTF	TGTGCCAGCACCGTACCCCCCGCAAGCAACTATGGCTACACCTTC
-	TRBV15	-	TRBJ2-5	CATSRDRVVGQETQYF	TGTGCCACCAGCAGAGATCGGGTAGTAGGGCAAGAGACCCAGTACTTC
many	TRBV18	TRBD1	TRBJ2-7	CASSPLQGAGYEQYF	TGTGCCAGCTCACCACTTCAGGGGGCAGGTTACGAGCAGTACTTC
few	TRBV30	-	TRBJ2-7	CAWQYRAYEQYF	TGTGCCTGGCAATACAGGGCCTACGAGCAGTACTTC
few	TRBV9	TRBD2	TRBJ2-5	CASSVQDSGSRETQYF	TGTGCCAGCAGCGTACAAGATAGCGGGAGTAGGGAGACCCAGTACTTC